Listed below are T cell receptor beta chains from one sample, sequenced in a study of blood T cell repertoires in COVID-19. Clones were sequenced by immunoSEQ multiplex PCR, and TCRdb holds only the in-frame ones, with some missing. The table includes approximately 340,000 clones, 83% detected once. The sample was peripheral blood. Every receptor here comes from a man under 40 with active or convalescent COVID-19. Both conserved end residues are part of each CDR3. A D gene is named only where the DNA matches it firmly. The size entry is marked missing in some rows and otherwise reads once, few, many or a size class.

clone_size	v_call	d_call	j_call	cdr3_nt	cdr3_aa
.	TRBV6-2/TRBV6-3	TRBD1	TRBJ2-7	TGTGCCAGCAGTTACCCCCCCGGACAGGGGGGGTTGGAGTACTTC	CASSYPPGQGGLEYF
.	TRBV7-3	.	TRBJ2-2	TGTGCCAGCAGCTTATACGGGAGTAGTACCGGGGAGCTGTTTTTT	CASSLYGSSTGELFF
.	TRBV6-5	.	TRBJ1-3	TGTGCCAGCAGTCCTCGGACAGCCGGAAACACCATATATTTT	CASSPRTAGNTIYF
.	TRBV5-1	TRBD1	TRBJ1-2	TGCGCCAGCAGCTACAGGGGGCGTCCTCCAGATGGCTACACCTTC	CASSYRGRPPDGYTF
.	TRBV4-1	.	TRBJ2-5	TGCGCCAGCAGCCAAGGAAAGGCGGGTCTGGAGACCCAGTACTTC	CASSQGKAGLETQYF
.	TRBV3-1/TRBV3-2	TRBD1	TRBJ2-3	TGTGCCAGCAGCCTTACCGGGACAGGGAGCACAGATACGCAGTATTTT	CASSLTGTGSTDTQYF
few	TRBV11-3	.	TRBJ2-2	TGTGCCAGCAGGGATGGGACTCCCGCGAACACCGGGGAGCTGTTTTTT	CASRDGTPANTGELFF
once	TRBV4-1	.	TRBJ2-3	TGCGCCAGCAGCCAACCGGTACAGGGATCAGATACGCAGTATTTT	CASSQPVQGSDTQYF
.	TRBV3-1/TRBV3-2	TRBD1	TRBJ1-2	TGTGCCAGCAGCACGCCCGGACAGGGGGCGGATGGCTACACCTTC	CASSTPGQGADGYTF
.	TRBV10-3	TRBD2	TRBJ2-1	TGTGCCATCAGTTTAGCGGGAGAAGTGTATTCTAGCTCCTACAATGAGCAGTTCTTC	CAISLAGEVYSSSYNEQFF
.	TRBV6-2/TRBV6-3	TRBD1	TRBJ1-3	TGTGCCAGCAGTTACTCGGCGACAGGGTGGAAATCTGGAAACACCATATATTTT	CASSYSATGWKSGNTIYF
.	TRBV18	.	TRBJ2-5	TGTGCCAGCTCACCCGGGAGTAACGGCCAAGAGACCCAGTACTTC	CASSPGSNGQETQYF
few	TRBV5-4	.	TRBJ1-4	TGTGCCAGCAGTGAGAACCGAAAACTGTTTTTT	CASSENRKLFF
.	TRBV7-2	TRBD1	TRBJ1-6	TGTGCCAGCAGCTTAACAGGGGAGGTTAATAATTCACCCCTCCACTTT	CASSLTGEVNNSPLHF
.	TRBV7-2	.	TRBJ2-1	TGTGCCAGCAGCTCCCAGGGGAATGAGCAGTTCTTC	CASSSQGNEQFF
.	TRBV9	.	TRBJ1-1	TGTGCCAGCAGCCCCTTAGCAGGGGAAGCTTTCTTT	CASSPLAGEAFF
.	TRBV7-2	TRBD1	TRBJ1-2	TGTGCCAGCAGCTTAGTGGACAGGAGACACTATGGCTACACCTTC	CASSLVDRRHYGYTF
.	TRBV5-1	TRBD2	TRBJ2-1	TGCGCCAGCAGCTTGGAGGTTAGCGGGAGGGGGAATGAGCAGTTCTTC	CASSLEVSGRGNEQFF
.	TRBV7-8	TRBD2	TRBJ2-7	TGTGCCAGCAGCACCACTAGCGGGAGGGAAGGCGAGCAGTACTTC	CASSTTSGREGEQYF
.	TRBV9	TRBD2	TRBJ2-7	TGTGCCAGCAGCGTGGGAGGGTCGGGCTACTACTACGAGCAGTACTTC	CASSVGGSGYYYEQYF
.	TRBV6-6	TRBD1	TRBJ1-1	TGTGCCAGCACCAAGGACAGGGAGGGTGAAGCTTTCTTT	CASTKDREGEAFF
once	TRBV4-2	.	TRBJ1-2	TGTGCCAGCAGCCAAGAGGGGAAGGAGGGGCACTATGGCTACACCTTC	CASSQEGKEGHYGYTF
.	TRBV6-5	TRBD1	TRBJ2-3	TGTGCCAGCAAGGTGACAGGGGGCAAAGATACGCAGTATTTT	CASKVTGGKDTQYF
once	TRBV27	TRBD1	TRBJ2-7	TGTGCCAGCAGTTTACTCGGGACAGGTCTAGCCTACGAGCAGTACTTC	CASSLLGTGLAYEQYF
.	TRBV28	.	TRBJ2-5	TGTGCCAGCAGGGAACAGGGGGGGAAAGAGACCCAGTACTTC	CASREQGGKETQYF
.	TRBV3-1/TRBV3-2	TRBD1	TRBJ1-2	TGTGCCAGCAGCCAAGGGGGCGACAGGGTCAACGGCTACACCTTC	CASSQGGDRVNGYTF
.	TRBV14	.	TRBJ2-2	TGTGCCAGCAGCCAAGTGGGCGGGATCTACACCGGGGAGCTGTTTTTT	CASSQVGGIYTGELFF
.	TRBV7-2	TRBD1	TRBJ1-1	TGTGCCACCACCGACGGGAGGGGGCTGAACACTGAAGCTTTCTTT	CATTDGRGLNTEAFF
.	TRBV30	TRBD1	TRBJ1-2	TGTGCCTGGAGCCCTGGGACAGGGGGGGGCTACACCTTC	CAWSPGTGGGYTF
.	TRBV15	.	TRBJ2-3	TGTGCCACCAGCAGAGATCTTGAAAAGGCTAGCTCAGATACGCAGTATTTT	CATSRDLEKASSDTQYF
.	TRBV7-2	.	TRBJ2-7	TGTGCCAGCAGCTTATACCCTAGCGAGGGGGGGAACTACGAGCAGTACTTC	CASSLYPSEGGNYEQYF
.	TRBV29-1	.	TRBJ1-5	TGCAGCGTCGCCGGGACTTACAATCAGCCCCAGCATTTT	CSVAGTYNQPQHF
.	TRBV7-3	TRBD2	TRBJ2-7	TGTGCCAGCAGCTCTAGCGGGGGGAAGTACGAGCAGTACTTC	CASSSSGGKYEQYF
.	TRBV3-1/TRBV3-2	.	TRBJ2-7	TGTGCCAGCAGCCGGGCGGCGGGATACTACGAGCAGTACTTC	CASSRAAGYYEQYF
.	TRBV6-5	.	TRBJ1-6	TGTGCCAGCCAGTACAGGAATTCACCCCTCCACTTT	CASQYRNSPLHF
.	TRBV4-1	.	TRBJ2-5	TGCGCCAGCAGCAGGTACAGGTCAGAGACCCAGTACTTC	CASSRYRSETQYF
.	TRBV9	.	TRBJ1-6	TGTGCCAGCAGCGTAACTTCTACAGGGACCGTAAATTCACCCCTCCACTTT	CASSVTSTGTVNSPLHF
few	TRBV4-1	.	TRBJ2-7	TGCGCCAGCAGCCCGCGGACAGCGAGCTCCTACGAGCAGTACTTC	CASSPRTASSYEQYF
.	TRBV28	.	TRBJ1-5	TGTGCCAGCAGTTTAATACAGGAGGGCCAGCCCCAGCATTTT	CASSLIQEGQPQHF
.	TRBV18	.	TRBJ1-3	TGTGCCAGCTCACCTATTGGGGGCGACAGCTCTGGAAACACCATATATTTT	CASSPIGGDSSGNTIYF
once	TRBV19	TRBD1	TRBJ2-7	TGTGCCAGTAATCCTGGGACAGGGGCTACGTACGAGCAGTACTTC	CASNPGTGATYEQYF
.	TRBV20-1	.	TRBJ2-3	TGCAGTGCTAGTCTTCCAGTAGGTCTGGGCCTGGATACGCAGTATTTT	CSASLPVGLGLDTQYF
.	TRBV18	TRBD2	TRBJ2-2	TGTGCCAGCTCACCTGGACTAGCGGGAACCAACACCGGGGAGCTGTTTTTT	CASSPGLAGTNTGELFF
.	TRBV6-2/TRBV6-3	TRBD1	TRBJ1-2	TGTGCCAGCAGTTACTCCGGGACAGGGGGTCAAATTTATGGCTACACCTTC	CASSYSGTGGQIYGYTF
.	TRBV2	.	TRBJ1-2	TGTGCCAGCAGGCCTTCGAGAAACTATGGCTACACCTTC	CASRPSRNYGYTF
.	TRBV10-3	.	TRBJ2-5	TGTGCCATCAGTGACTCGGGAGAGACCCAGTACTTC	CAISDSGETQYF
.	TRBV19	.	TRBJ1-5	TGTGCCAGTGCCCCAGGGGGCAATCAGCCCCAGCATTTT	CASAPGGNQPQHF
.	TRBV11-3	TRBD2	TRBJ2-1	TGTGCCAGCAGCTTAGAGGGGACTAGCGGGAGGGAGCAGTTCTTC	CASSLEGTSGREQFF